These 2 T cell receptor beta chains originate from one sample sequenced in a study of T cell responses to AZD1222 COVID-19 vaccine. The data were produced by immunoSEQ multiplex PCR, yet TCRdb's version contains in-frame clones alone and is incomplete. The profile shows some 180,000 clones, roughly 88% of them singletons. This specimen consisted of peripheral blood, obtained on day 0 of AZD1222 vaccination. The receptor source for this set is an adult in good health.

The genes are TRBV5-1 and TRBJ2-1; perhaps D is TRBD1 or TRBD2 (5 bases each). Germline-derived CDR1 and CDR2 are SGHRS and YFSETQ. V was shortened by 3 bases and J by 5 bases, with 12 bases between the two germline ends. The CDR3 sequence is 14 residues long. The CDR3 region is CASSSSGPNNEQFF. The CDR3 bases are TGCGCCAGCAGCTCGTCGGGACCAAACAATGAGCAGTTCTTC.

The chain links TRBV27 to TRBJ1-2; maybe TRBD1 (6 bases). This CDR3 spans 13 amino acids. Germline values: CDR1 MNHEY, CDR2 SMNVEV (reference sequence). V was shortened by 3 bases and J by 2 bases, with 7 bases between the two germline ends. The CDR3: CASSFRGNYGYTF. In DNA, the CDR3 is TGTGCCAGCAGTTTTAGGGGGAACTATGGCTACACCTTC.